Detailed here is one TCR beta chain. Its antigen is still unknown. This CDR3 spans 14 amino acids. Germline CDR1 and CDR2: LNHDA and SQIVND (reference sequence). Between the trimmed V and J ends, which lost 3 bases and 8 bases, there was a span of 13 bases. These data are taken from a study of graft-versus-host responses after intestinal transplantation. Study details: Each patient got anti-thymocyte globulin induction, then tacrolimus and steroids for about 3 years.

The protocol was immunoSEQ multiplex PCR, while the TCRdb copy is restricted to in-frame clones and leaves out a portion. This table has approximately 86,000 clones, 85% to 95% appearing once. The origin of this receptor is a human donor who was the organ donor for an intestinal transplant. The chain recombines TRBV19 with TRBJ1-4, with a possible D match to TRBD1 (5 bases). The sample consisted of unstimulated CD8+ T cells sorted from spleen or lymph node cells, taken before transplant. CDR3 loop: CASSMWGVEEKLFF. CDR3 nucleotide sequence: TGTGCCAGTAGTATGTGGGGGGTGGAGGAAAAACTGTTTTTT.